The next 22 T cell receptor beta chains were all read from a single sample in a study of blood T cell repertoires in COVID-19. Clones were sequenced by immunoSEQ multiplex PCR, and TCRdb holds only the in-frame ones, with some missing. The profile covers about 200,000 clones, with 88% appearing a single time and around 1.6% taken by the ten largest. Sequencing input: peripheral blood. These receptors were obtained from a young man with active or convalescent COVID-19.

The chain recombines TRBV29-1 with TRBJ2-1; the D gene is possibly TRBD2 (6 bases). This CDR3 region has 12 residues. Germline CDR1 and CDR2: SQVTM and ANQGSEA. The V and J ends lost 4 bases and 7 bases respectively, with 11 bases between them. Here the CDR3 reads CSVASGVNEQFF. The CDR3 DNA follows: TGCAGCGTTGCATCGGGGGTGAATGAGCAGTTCTTC.

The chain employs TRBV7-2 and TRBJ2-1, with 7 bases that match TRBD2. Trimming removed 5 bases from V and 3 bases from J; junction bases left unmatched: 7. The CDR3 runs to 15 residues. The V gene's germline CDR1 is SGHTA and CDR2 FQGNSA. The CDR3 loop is CASSIGTTSYNEQFF. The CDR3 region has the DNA TGTGCCAGCAGCATCGGGACTACGAGCTACAATGAGCAGTTCTTC.

The CDR3 nucleotides read TGCGCCAGCAGCATCGGACAGGCACCAGATACGCAGTATTTT. It codes for CASSIGQAPDTQYF. V and J are TRBV5-1 and TRBJ2-3; 7 nucleotides match TRBD1. The V gene's germline CDR1 is SGHRS and CDR2 YFSETQ. With V trimmed by 4 bases and J by 4 bases, 6 bases remained unmatched. The CDR3 consists of 14 residues.

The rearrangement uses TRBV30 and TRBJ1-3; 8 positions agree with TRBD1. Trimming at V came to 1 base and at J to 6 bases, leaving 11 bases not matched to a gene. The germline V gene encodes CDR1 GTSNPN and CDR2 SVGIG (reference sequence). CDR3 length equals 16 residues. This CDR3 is CAWSAHLTGESNTIYF. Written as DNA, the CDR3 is TGTGCCTGGAGTGCTCACCTGACAGGGGAGTCAAACACCATATATTTT.

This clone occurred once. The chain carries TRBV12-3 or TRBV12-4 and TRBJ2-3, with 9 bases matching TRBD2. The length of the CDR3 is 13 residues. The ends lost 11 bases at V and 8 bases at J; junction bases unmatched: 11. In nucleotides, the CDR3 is TGTGCCGGAGGGACTAGCTTTCTCGGTACGCAGTATTTT. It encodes CAGGTSFLGTQYF.

CDR3 residues: CASSTGLAGDTDTQYF. CDR3 coding DNA: TGCGCCAGCAGCACCGGACTAGCGGGAGATACAGATACGCAGTATTTT. The V and J genes are TRBV5-1 and TRBJ2-3, with 13 bases that match TRBD2. J was trimmed by 3 bases and V by 4 bases; bases with no gene match: 5. This CDR3 has 16 amino acids. Germline CDR1 and CDR2: SGHRS and YFSETQ.

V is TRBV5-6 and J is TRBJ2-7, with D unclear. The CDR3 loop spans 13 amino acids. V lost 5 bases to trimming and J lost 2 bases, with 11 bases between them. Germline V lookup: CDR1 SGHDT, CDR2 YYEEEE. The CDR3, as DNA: TGTGCCAGCAGTTTCAGTATGGCCTACGAGCAGTACTTC. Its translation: CASSFSMAYEQYF.

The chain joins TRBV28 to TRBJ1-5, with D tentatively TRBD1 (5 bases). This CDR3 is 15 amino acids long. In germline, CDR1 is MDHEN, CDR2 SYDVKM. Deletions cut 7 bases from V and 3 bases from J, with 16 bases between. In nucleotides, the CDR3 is TGTGCCAGCACTAACAGAGGAGGGGACAATCAGCCCCAGCATTTT. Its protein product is CASTNRGGDNQPQHF.

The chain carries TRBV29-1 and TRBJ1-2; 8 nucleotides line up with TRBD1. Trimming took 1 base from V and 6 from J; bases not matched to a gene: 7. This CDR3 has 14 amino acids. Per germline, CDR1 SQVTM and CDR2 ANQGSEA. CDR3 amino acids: CSVEAADRVNGYTF. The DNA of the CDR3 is TGCAGCGTTGAAGCCGCGGACAGGGTTAATGGCTACACCTTC. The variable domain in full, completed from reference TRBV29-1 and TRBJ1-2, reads SAVISQKPSRDICQRGTSLTIQCQVDSQVTMMFWYRQQPGQSLTLIATANQGSEATYESGFVIDKFPISRPNLTFSTLTVSNMSPEDSSIYLCSVEAADRVNGYTFGSGTRLTVV.

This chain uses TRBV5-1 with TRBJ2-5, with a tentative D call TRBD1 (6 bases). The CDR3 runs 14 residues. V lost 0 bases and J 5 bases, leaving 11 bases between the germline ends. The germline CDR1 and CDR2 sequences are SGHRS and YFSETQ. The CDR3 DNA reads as TGCGCCAGCAGCTTGGTTTCAGGGGATGAGACCCAGTACTTC. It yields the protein CASSLVSGDETQYF.

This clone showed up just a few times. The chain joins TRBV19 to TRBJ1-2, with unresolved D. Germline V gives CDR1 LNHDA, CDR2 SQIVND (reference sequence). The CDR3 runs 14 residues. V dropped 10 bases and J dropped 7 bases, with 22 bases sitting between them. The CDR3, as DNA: TGTGCCACCGGCGGGGAGGGATGGATAAGTGGCTACACCTTC. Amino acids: CATGGEGWISGYTF. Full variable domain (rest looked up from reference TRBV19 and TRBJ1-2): DGGITQSPKYLFRKEGQNVTLSCEQNLNHDAMYWYRQDPGQGLRLIYYSQIVNDFQKGDIAEGYSVSREKKESFPLTVTSAQKNPTAFYLCATGGEGWISGYTFGSGTRLTVV.

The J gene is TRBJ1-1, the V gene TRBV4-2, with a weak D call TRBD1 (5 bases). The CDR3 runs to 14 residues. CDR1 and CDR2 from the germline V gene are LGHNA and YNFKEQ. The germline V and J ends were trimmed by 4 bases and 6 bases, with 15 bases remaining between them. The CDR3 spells CASSPMTDRAEAFF. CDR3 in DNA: TGTGCCAGCAGCCCTATGACAGATCGGGCTGAAGCTTTCTTT.

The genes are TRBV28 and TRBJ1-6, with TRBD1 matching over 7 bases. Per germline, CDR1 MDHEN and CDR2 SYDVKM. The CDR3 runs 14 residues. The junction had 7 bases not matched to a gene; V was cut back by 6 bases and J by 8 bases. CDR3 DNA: TGTGCCAGCAGCCAGACAGGGATGGATTCACCCCTCCACTTT. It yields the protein CASSQTGMDSPLHF. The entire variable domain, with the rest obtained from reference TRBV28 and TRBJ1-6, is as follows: DVKVTQSSRYLVKRTGEKVFLECVQDMDHENMFWYRQDPGLGLRLIYFSYDVKMKEKGDIPEGYSVSREKKERFSLILESASTNQTSMYLCASSQTGMDSPLHFGNGTRLTVT.

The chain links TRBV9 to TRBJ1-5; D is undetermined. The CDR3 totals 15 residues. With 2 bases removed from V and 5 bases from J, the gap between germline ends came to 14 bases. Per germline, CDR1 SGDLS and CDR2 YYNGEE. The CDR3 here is CASSVHPLRYQPQHF. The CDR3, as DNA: TGTGCCAGCAGCGTGCACCCCCTTCGGTATCAGCCCCAGCATTTT.

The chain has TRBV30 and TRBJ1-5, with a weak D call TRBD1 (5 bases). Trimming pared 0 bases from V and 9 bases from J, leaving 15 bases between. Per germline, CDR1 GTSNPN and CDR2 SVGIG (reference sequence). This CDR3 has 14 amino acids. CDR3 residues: CAWSVTGEGRPQHF. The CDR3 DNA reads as TGTGCCTGGAGTGTAACGGGGGAGGGGAGGCCCCAGCATTTT.

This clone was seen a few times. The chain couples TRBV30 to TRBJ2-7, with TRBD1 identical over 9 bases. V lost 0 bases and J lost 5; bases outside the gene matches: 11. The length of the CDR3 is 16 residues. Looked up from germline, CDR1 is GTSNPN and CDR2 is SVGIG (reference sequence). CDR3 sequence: CAWSVVSGQGRDEQYF. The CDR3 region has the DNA TGTGCCTGGAGTGTCGTCTCGGGACAGGGTCGGGACGAGCAGTACTTC.

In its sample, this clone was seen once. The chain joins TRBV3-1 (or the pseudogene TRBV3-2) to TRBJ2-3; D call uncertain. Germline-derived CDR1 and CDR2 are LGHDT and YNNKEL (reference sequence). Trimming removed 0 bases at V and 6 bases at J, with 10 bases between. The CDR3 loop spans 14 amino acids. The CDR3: CASSQDAGPDTQYF. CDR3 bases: TGTGCCAGCAGCCAAGATGCCGGTCCCGATACGCAGTATTTT.

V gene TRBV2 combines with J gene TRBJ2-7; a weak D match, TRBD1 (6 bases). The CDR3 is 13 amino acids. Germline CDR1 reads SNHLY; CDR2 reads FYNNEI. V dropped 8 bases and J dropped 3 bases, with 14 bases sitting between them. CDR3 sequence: CASSWQGNYEQYF. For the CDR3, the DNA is TGTGCCAGCTCATGGCAGGGGAACTACGAGCAGTACTTC.

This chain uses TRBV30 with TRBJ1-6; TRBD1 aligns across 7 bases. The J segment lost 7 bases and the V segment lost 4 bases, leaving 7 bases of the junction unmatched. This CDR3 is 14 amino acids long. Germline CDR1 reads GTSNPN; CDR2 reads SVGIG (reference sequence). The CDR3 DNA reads TGTGCCTGGACGAGGGGGCTTAACAATTCACCCCTCCACTTT. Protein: CAWTRGLNNSPLHF. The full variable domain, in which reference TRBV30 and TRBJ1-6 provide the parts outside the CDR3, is SQTIHQWPATLVQPVGSPLSLECTVEGTSNPNLYWYRQAAGRGLQLLFYSVGIGQISSEVPQNLSASRPQDRQFILSSKKLLLSDSGFYLCAWTRGLNNSPLHFGNGTRLTVT.

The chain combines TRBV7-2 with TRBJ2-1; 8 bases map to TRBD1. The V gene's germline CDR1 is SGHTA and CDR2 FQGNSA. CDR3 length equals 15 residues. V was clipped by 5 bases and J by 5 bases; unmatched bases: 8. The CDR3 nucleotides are TGTGCCAGCAGCCCAGACAGGGGACCCCACAATGAGCAGTTCTTC. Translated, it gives CASSPDRGPHNEQFF.

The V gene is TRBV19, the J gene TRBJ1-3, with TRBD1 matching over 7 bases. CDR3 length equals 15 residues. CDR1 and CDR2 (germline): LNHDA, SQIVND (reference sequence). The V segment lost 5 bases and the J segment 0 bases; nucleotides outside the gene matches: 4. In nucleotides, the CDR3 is TGTGCCAGTAGTGATCGGGACAGCTCTGGAAACACCATATATTTT. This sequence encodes CASSDRDSSGNTIYF.

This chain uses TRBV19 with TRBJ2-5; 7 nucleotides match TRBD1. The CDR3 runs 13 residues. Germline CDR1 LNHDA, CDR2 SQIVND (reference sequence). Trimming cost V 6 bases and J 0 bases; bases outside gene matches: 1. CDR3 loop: CASRGTDQETQYF. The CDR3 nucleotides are TGTGCCAGTAGGGGGACAGACCAAGAGACCCAGTACTTC.